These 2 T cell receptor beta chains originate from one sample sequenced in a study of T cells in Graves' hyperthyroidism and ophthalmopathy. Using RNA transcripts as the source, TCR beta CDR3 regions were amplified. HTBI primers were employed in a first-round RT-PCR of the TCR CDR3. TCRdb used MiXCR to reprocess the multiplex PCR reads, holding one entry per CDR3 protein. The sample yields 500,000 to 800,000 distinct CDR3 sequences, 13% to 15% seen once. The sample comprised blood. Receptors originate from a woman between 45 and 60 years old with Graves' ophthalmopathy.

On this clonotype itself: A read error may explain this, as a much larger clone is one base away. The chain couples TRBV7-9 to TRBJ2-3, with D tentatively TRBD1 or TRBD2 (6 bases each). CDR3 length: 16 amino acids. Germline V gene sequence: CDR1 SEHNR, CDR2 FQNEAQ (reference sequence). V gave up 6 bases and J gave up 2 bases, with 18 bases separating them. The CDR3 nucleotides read TGTGCCAGCAGACCCTCGGGGGCCAGGGCCACAGATACGCAGTATTTT. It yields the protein CASRPSGARATDTQYF.

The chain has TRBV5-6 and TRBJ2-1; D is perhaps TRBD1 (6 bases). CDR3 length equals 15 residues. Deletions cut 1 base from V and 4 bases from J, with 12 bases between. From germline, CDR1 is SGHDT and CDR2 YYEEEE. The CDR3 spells CASSLFTTGYNEQFF. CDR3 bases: TGTGCCAGCAGCTTGTTTACGACAGGATACAATGAGCAGTTCTTC.